These T cell receptor beta chains were read from a single sample in a study of OX40 agonist ivuxolimab in advanced cancers. TCRdb's copy holds only in-frame clones and misses some; the assay was immunoSEQ multiplex PCR. Here the sample spans some 25,000 clones, approximately 86% being singletons. The source material was CD4+ or CD8+ T cells sorted from blood, sampled in a trial of the OX40 agonist ivuxolimab. These receptors were obtained from an adult with an advanced solid tumor such as melanoma, head and neck, liver or kidney cancer. Both conserved end residues are part of each CDR3. Fields, in order: J gene, V gene, D gene, clone size, CDR3 protein, CDR3 DNA. A D gene is named only where the DNA matches it firmly. Where a row states a size, it is once, few, many or the class of an expanded clone; other rows omit it.

J gene: TRBJ2-7
V gene: TRBV6-5
D gene: NA
clone size: once
CDR3 protein: CASSQTESYEQYF
CDR3 DNA: TGTGCCAGCAGCCAGACAGAGTCCTACGAGCAGTACTTC

J gene: TRBJ2-5
V gene: TRBV30
D gene: NA
clone size: NA
CDR3 protein: CAWSHGRETQYF
CDR3 DNA: TGTGCCTGGAGCCATGGGAGGGAGACCCAGTACTTC

J gene: TRBJ1-6
V gene: TRBV29-1
D gene: NA
clone size: NA
CDR3 protein: CSVEVGYGSPLHF
CDR3 DNA: TGCAGCGTTGAAGTAGGGTATGGCTCACCCCTCCACTTT

J gene: TRBJ1-2
V gene: TRBV4-3
D gene: TRBD1
clone size: NA
CDR3 protein: CASSPGGANYGYTF
CDR3 DNA: TGCGCCAGCAGCCCAGGGGGGGCTAACTATGGCTACACCTTC

J gene: TRBJ2-7
V gene: TRBV7-9
D gene: TRBD1
clone size: few
CDR3 protein: CASSPRTGGNSYEQYF
CDR3 DNA: TGTGCCAGCAGCCCCCGGACAGGGGGTAACTCCTACGAGCAGTACTTC

J gene: TRBJ2-3
V gene: TRBV6-5
D gene: TRBD1
clone size: NA
CDR3 protein: CASSYSGGGTDTQYF
CDR3 DNA: TGTGCCAGCAGTTACTCAGGGGGCGGGACAGATACGCAGTATTTT

J gene: TRBJ2-1
V gene: TRBV27
D gene: NA
clone size: NA
CDR3 protein: CATSVDRIPLAEQFF
CDR3 DNA: TGTGCCACCTCGGTAGACAGGATACCGTTGGCTGAGCAGTTCTTC

J gene: TRBJ2-1
V gene: TRBV9
D gene: TRBD1
clone size: NA
CDR3 protein: CASSVDYRGLINEQFF
CDR3 DNA: TGTGCCAGCAGCGTGGATTACAGGGGGTTAATCAATGAGCAGTTCTTC

J gene: TRBJ1-1
V gene: TRBV27
D gene: NA
clone size: NA
CDR3 protein: CASSLFLGNTEAFF
CDR3 DNA: TGTGCCAGCAGTCTCTTCTTGGGGAACACTGAAGCTTTCTTT

J gene: TRBJ2-3
V gene: TRBV7-2
D gene: TRBD2
clone size: NA
CDR3 protein: CASSPLSGRGVTQYF
CDR3 DNA: TGTGCCAGCAGCCCGCTTAGCGGGAGGGGTGTAACGCAGTATTTT

J gene: TRBJ2-5
V gene: TRBV7-9
D gene: TRBD2
clone size: NA
CDR3 protein: CASSVRRGGQETQYF
CDR3 DNA: TGTGCCAGCAGTGTGAGACGGGGAGGGCAAGAGACCCAGTACTTC

J gene: TRBJ1-2
V gene: TRBV7-8
D gene: TRBD1
clone size: NA
CDR3 protein: CASTPTGTGGTNYGYTF
CDR3 DNA: TGTGCCAGCACCCCGACCGGGACAGGGGGCACTAACTATGGCTACACCTTC

J gene: TRBJ2-3
V gene: TRBV7-3
D gene: NA
clone size: NA
CDR3 protein: CASSLNHGITSTDTQYF
CDR3 DNA: TGTGCCAGCAGCTTAAATCACGGAATAACTAGCACAGATACGCAGTATTTT

J gene: TRBJ2-7
V gene: TRBV5-5
D gene: NA
clone size: few
CDR3 protein: CASFGTDSSYEQYF
CDR3 DNA: TGTGCCAGCTTTGGGACGGATAGCTCCTACGAGCAGTACTTC